The rows below give T cell receptor beta chains drawn from one sample of a study of blood T cell repertoires in COVID-19. Assay: immunoSEQ multiplex PCR; the TCRdb copy retains only in-frame clones and omits some. The table shows about 34,000 clones, with less than 95% occurring only once. The sequenced sample was peripheral blood. Receptors were obtained from an elderly man with acute or convalescent COVID-19. CDR3s include the opening cysteine and the closing phenylalanine or tryptophan. Fields, in order: CDR3 DNA, CDR3 protein, J gene, D gene, clone size, V gene. D genes are given only for firm matches. Part of the rows lack a size; the others show once, few, many or a class for expanded clones.

CDR3 DNA: TGTGCCAGCAGCCCCCTATCTGGCGGACAGGGGTATGGCTACACCTTC; CDR3 protein: CASSPLSGGQGYGYTF; J gene: TRBJ1-2; D gene: TRBD1; clone size: few; V gene: TRBV3-1/TRBV3-2
CDR3 DNA: TGTGCCAGCAGCCGAGGAGCAGGGAGGAGCTACGAGCAGTACTTC; CDR3 protein: CASSRGAGRSYEQYF; J gene: TRBJ2-7; D gene: NA; clone size: NA; V gene: TRBV11-2
CDR3 DNA: TGTGCCAGTAGCAAGGGGGCGCCTAATTCACCCCTCCACTTT; CDR3 protein: CASSKGAPNSPLHF; J gene: TRBJ1-6; D gene: TRBD1; clone size: NA; V gene: TRBV19
CDR3 DNA: TGCAGTGCTCAGCAGGGTCCGGAGCAGTACTTC; CDR3 protein: CSAQQGPEQYF; J gene: TRBJ2-7; D gene: NA; clone size: NA; V gene: TRBV20-1
CDR3 DNA: TGTGCCAGCTCACCCAACCGGGGGGACTACAATGAGCAGTTCTTC; CDR3 protein: CASSPNRGDYNEQFF; J gene: TRBJ2-1; D gene: TRBD2; clone size: NA; V gene: TRBV18
CDR3 DNA: TGTGCCAGCAGACCAGGCCATTCAAGGGGTCTCCACTTT; CDR3 protein: CASRPGHSRGLHF; J gene: TRBJ1-6; D gene: NA; clone size: NA; V gene: TRBV27
CDR3 DNA: TGTGCCAGCAGTAGGACTAGCGGGGGGGCAGATACGCAGTATTTT; CDR3 protein: CASSRTSGGADTQYF; J gene: TRBJ2-3; D gene: TRBD2; clone size: NA; V gene: TRBV2
CDR3 DNA: TGTGCCAGCAGCTCCCGGACAGGGAATCAGCCCCAGCATTTT; CDR3 protein: CASSSRTGNQPQHF; J gene: TRBJ1-5; D gene: TRBD1; clone size: NA; V gene: TRBV7-2
CDR3 DNA: TGTGCCAGCAGCCAAGATGGGGGACAGGGGTTTCAGCCCCAGCATTTT; CDR3 protein: CASSQDGGQGFQPQHF; J gene: TRBJ1-5; D gene: TRBD1; clone size: NA; V gene: TRBV4-2
CDR3 DNA: TGTGCCAGCAGCCAAGGGGGCGCGTATGGCTACACCTTC; CDR3 protein: CASSQGGAYGYTF; J gene: TRBJ1-2; D gene: TRBD1; clone size: NA; V gene: TRBV7-2
CDR3 DNA: TGTGCCAGTAGTACTCAATCGGTCTTGAACACTGAAGCTTTCTTT; CDR3 protein: CASSTQSVLNTEAFF; J gene: TRBJ1-1; D gene: NA; clone size: NA; V gene: TRBV19
CDR3 DNA: TGTGCCAGCAGCTTAGAGCGGCGGAATCAGCCCCAGCATTTT; CDR3 protein: CASSLERRNQPQHF; J gene: TRBJ1-5; D gene: NA; clone size: NA; V gene: TRBV7-8
CDR3 DNA: TGCGCCAGCAGCCAAGTCGACAGGGCTCGGTATACGCAGTATTTT; CDR3 protein: CASSQVDRARYTQYF; J gene: TRBJ2-3; D gene: TRBD1; clone size: NA; V gene: TRBV4-1
CDR3 DNA: TGTGCCAGCAGCACGCAGGGGACCCACGAGCAGTACTTC; CDR3 protein: CASSTQGTHEQYF; J gene: TRBJ2-7; D gene: NA; clone size: NA; V gene: TRBV5-4
CDR3 DNA: TGTGCCAGCAGTGAAGGCACAGTAGGCTCACCCCTCCACTTT; CDR3 protein: CASSEGTVGSPLHF; J gene: TRBJ1-6; D gene: NA; clone size: NA; V gene: TRBV6-1
CDR3 DNA: TGTGCCATCAGTGGGACCGGGACAGGGGAATTACAGCCCCAGCATTTT; CDR3 protein: CAISGTGTGELQPQHF; J gene: TRBJ1-5; D gene: TRBD1; clone size: NA; V gene: TRBV10-3
CDR3 DNA: TGTGCCAGCTCACCCCTGGTTCAGGGAGGGATCTTCTTC; CDR3 protein: CASSPLVQGGIFF; J gene: TRBJ1-2; D gene: NA; clone size: NA; V gene: TRBV18
CDR3 DNA: TGTGCCACCAGCCCATCGCGGGTCGGGGGCTACACCTTC; CDR3 protein: CATSPSRVGGYTF; J gene: TRBJ1-2; D gene: NA; clone size: NA; V gene: TRBV24-1
CDR3 DNA: TGTGCCAGCAGCAAAAAGCGGGGGTGGAGCTCCTACGAGCAGTACTTC; CDR3 protein: CASSKKRGWSSYEQYF; J gene: TRBJ2-7; D gene: TRBD2; clone size: few; V gene: TRBV7-3